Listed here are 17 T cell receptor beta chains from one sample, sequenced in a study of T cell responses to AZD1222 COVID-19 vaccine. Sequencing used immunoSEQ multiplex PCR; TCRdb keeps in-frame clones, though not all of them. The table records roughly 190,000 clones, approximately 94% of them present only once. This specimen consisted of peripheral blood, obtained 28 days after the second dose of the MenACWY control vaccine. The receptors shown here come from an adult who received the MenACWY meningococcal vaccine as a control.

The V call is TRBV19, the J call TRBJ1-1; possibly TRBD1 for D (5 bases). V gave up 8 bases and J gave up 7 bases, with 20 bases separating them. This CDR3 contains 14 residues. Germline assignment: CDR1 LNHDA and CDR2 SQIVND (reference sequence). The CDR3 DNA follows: TGTGCCAGTTCCCACAACCCCCCGGGGGTTGAAGCTTTCTTT. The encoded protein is CASSHNPPGVEAFF.

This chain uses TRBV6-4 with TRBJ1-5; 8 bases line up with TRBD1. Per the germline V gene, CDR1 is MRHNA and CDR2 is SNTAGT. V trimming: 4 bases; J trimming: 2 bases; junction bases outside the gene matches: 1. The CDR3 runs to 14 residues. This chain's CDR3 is CASSAGGGNQPQHF. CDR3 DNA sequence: TGTGCCAGCAGTGCAGGGGGCGGCAATCAGCCCCAGCATTTT.

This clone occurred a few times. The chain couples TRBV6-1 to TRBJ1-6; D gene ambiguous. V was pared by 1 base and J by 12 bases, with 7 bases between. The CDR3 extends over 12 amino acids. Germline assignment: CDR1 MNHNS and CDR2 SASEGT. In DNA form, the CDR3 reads TGTGCCAGCAGTGAAGAGGGAGGACCCCTCCACTTT. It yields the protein CASSEEGGPLHF.

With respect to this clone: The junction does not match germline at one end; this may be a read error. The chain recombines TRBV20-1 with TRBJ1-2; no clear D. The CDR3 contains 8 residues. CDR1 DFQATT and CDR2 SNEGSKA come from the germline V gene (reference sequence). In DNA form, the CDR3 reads TGCAGTGCTAGGGCCCAGCTTTTC. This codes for CSARAQLF.

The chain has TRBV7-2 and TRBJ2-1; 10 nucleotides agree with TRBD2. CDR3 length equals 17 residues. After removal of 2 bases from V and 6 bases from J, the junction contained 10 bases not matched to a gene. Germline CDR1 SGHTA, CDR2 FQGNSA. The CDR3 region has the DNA TGTGCCAGCAGCTTAAGTCCCGGACTAGCGGTTGGCAATGAGCAGTTCTTC. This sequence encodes CASSLSPGLAVGNEQFF.

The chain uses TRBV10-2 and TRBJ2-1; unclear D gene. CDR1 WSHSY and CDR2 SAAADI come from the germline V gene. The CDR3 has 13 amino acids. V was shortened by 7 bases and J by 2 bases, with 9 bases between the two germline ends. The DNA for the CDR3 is TGCGCCAGCATGGGGATAGCCTACAATGAGCAGTTCTTC. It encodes CASMGIAYNEQFF.

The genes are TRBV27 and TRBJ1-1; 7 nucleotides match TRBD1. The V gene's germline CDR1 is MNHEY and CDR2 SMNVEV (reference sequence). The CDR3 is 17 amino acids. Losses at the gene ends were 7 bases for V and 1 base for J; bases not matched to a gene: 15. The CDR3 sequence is CASTGNSIRTGNTEAFF. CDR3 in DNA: TGTGCCAGCACCGGGAATTCCATTAGGACAGGGAACACTGAAGCTTTCTTT.

For the CDR3, the DNA is TGCGCCAGCAGTCGATTAGGCGAGCTGTTTTTT. It yields the protein CASSRLGELFF. The chain uses TRBV23-1 and TRBJ2-2; D remains unclear. TRBV23-1 is labeled an ORF, and its function is uncertain. This CDR3 region has 11 residues. V was cut by 4 bases and J by 11 bases, with 8 bases left in between.

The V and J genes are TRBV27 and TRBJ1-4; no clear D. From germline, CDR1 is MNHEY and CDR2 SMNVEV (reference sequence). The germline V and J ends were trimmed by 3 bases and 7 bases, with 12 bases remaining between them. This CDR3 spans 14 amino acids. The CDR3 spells CASSFEGLGEKLFF. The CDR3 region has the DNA TGTGCCAGCAGTTTTGAGGGCCTGGGTGAAAAACTGTTTTTT.

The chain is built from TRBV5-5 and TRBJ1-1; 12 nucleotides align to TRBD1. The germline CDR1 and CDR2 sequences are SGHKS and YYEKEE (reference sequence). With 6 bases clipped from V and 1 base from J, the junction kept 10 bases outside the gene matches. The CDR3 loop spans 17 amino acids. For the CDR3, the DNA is TGTGCCAGCATTCCGGGACAGGGGGCCGTCCGGAACACTGAAGCTTTCTTT. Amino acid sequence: CASIPGQGAVRNTEAFF.

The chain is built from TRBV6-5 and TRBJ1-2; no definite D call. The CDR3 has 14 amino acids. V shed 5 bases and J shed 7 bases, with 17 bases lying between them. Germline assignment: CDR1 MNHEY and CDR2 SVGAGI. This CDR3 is CASSPAGVVSGYTF. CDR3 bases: TGTGCCAGCAGTCCAGCGGGAGTAGTAAGTGGCTACACCTTC.

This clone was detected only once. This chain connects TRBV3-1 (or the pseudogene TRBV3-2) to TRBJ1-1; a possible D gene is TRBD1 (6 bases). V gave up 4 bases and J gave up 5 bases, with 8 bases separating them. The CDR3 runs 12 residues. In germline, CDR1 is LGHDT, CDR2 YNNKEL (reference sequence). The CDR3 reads CASSLQGTEAFF. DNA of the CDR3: TGTGCCAGCAGCCTTCAGGGGACTGAAGCTTTCTTT.

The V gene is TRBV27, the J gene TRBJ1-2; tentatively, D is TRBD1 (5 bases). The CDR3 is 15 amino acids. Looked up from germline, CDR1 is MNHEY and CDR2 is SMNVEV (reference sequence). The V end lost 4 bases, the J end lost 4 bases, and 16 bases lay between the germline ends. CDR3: CASSSRDPRGYGYTF. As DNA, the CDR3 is TGTGCCAGCAGTTCCCGGGACCCAAGGGGCTATGGCTACACCTTC.

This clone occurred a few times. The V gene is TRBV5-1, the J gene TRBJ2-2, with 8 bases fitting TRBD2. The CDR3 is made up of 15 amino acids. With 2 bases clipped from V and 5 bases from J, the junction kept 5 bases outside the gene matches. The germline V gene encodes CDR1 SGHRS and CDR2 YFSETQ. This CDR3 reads CASSFREGGTGELFF. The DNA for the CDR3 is TGCGCCAGCAGCTTTCGGGAGGGCGGGACCGGGGAGCTGTTTTTT.

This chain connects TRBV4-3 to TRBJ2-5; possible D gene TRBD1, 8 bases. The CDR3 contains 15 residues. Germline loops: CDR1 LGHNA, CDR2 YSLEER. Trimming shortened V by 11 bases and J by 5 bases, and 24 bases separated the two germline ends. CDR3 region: CACLQGDYHNETQYF. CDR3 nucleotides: TGCGCCTGCCTACAGGGGGACTACCACAATGAGACCCAGTACTTC.

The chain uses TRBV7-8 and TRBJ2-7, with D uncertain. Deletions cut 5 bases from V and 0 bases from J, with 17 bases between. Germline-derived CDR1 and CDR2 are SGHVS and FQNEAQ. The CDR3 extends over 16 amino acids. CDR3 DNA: TGTGCCAGCAGCCCCACTCTGGCAACGAGCTCCTACGAGCAGTACTTC. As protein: CASSPTLATSSYEQYF. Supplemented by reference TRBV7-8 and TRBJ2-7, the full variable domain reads GAGVSQSPRYKVAKRGQDVALRCDPISGHVSLFWYQQALGQGPEFLTYFQNEAQLDKSGLPSDRFFAERPEGSVSTLKIQRTQQEDSAVYLCASSPTLATSSYEQYFGPGTRLTVT.

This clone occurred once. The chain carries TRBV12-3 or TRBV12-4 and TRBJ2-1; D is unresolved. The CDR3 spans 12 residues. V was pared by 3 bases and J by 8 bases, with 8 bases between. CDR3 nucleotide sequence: TGTGCCAGCAGTTTCCTCGTAGATGAGCAGTTCTTC. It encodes CASSFLVDEQFF.